This T cell receptor beta chain was obtained from a study of cytomegalovirus exposure and HLA in healthy donors. Study background: The roughly 100 million unique TCR beta sequences, from around 200 million T cells, were found by an earlier analysis.

PCR involved 60 Vbeta and 13 Jbeta primers. This table comes from immunoSEQ multiplex PCR, and its TCRdb copy is limited to in-frame clones, with some not included. The sample includes about 140,000 clones, around 10% of them seen just once. This clone was detected a few times. CDR1 is SEHNR and CDR2 is FQNEAQ in the germline V gene (reference sequence). CDR3 size: 14 residues. The V end lost 4 bases, the J end lost 5 bases, and 15 bases lay between the germline ends. Sequenced material: PBMCs. The TCR was taken from a male donor in good health and CMV-seronegative. This chain connects TRBV7-9 to TRBJ2-7; weak D call: TRBD2 (7 bases). The CDR3 bases are TGTGCCAGCAGCTACGGGGGGCGCAACAACGAGCAGTACTTC. This encodes CASSYGGRNNEQYF.